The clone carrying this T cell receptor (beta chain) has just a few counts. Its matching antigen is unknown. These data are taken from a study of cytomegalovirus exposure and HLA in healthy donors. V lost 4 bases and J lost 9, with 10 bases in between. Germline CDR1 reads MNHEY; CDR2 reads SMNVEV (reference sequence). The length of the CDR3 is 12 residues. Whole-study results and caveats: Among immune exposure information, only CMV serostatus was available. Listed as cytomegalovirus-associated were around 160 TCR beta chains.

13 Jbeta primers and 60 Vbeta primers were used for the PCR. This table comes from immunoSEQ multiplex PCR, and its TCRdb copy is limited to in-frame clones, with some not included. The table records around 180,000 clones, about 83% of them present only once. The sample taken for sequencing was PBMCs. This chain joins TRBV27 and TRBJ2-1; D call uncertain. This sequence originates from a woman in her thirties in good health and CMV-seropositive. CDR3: CASSYPSGEQFF. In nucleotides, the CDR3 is TGTGCCAGCAGTTACCCATCCGGTGAGCAGTTCTTC.